The 6 T cell receptor beta chains presented below share a single source sample, sequenced in a study of spatial heterogeneity in lung cancer. Each CDR3 protein gets one entry after TCRdb re-called the 5' RACE reads with MiXCR. In the table there are nearly 95,000 distinct CDR3 sequences, 15% to 20% of which are singletons. Specified time point: blood at routine non-recurrence follow-up after resection. The starting material was PBMCs, obtained at follow-up. These receptors all come from a male donor with early-stage non-small cell lung cancer.

The chain links TRBV7-2 to TRBJ1-2; 7 bases map to TRBD1. The V and J ends lost 5 bases and 4 bases, in that order; junction bases with no gene match: 13. The CDR3 length is 16 residues. Germline V gives CDR1 SGHTA, CDR2 FQGNSA. The CDR3 sequence is CASSKDPRGNIYGYTF. CDR3 bases: TGTGCCAGCAGCAAAGACCCCAGGGGGAACATCTATGGCTACACCTTC.

This clonotype came up many times. This chain links TRBV3-1 with TRBJ2-7; 12 positions agree with TRBD2. Germline trimming cut 3 bases from V and 0 bases from J; bases unmatched to any gene: 3. The CDR3 is 16 amino acids. The germline V gene encodes CDR1 LGHDT and CDR2 YNNKEL (reference sequence). The CDR3: CASSQTSGRYSYEQYF. In DNA form, the CDR3 reads TGTGCCAGCAGCCAGACTAGCGGGAGATACTCCTACGAGCAGTACTTC.

To note about this clonotype: The junction differs from germline at one of its ends, possibly a read error. As DNA, the CDR3 is TGCAGTGCTAGCCCGGGGAGTAGCTATCAGCCCCAGCATTTT. Translation gives CSASPGSSYQPQHF. The genes are TRBV20-1 and TRBJ1-5, with D uncertain. CDR3 length: 14 amino acids. Germline loops: CDR1 DFQATT, CDR2 SNEGSKA (reference sequence).

This clonotype turned up a few times. The chain is built from TRBV3-1 and TRBJ2-7; D remains ambiguous. This CDR3 is 12 amino acids long. CDR1 is LGHDT, CDR2 YNNKEL, per germline (reference sequence). V lost 1 base, J lost 4 bases, and 5 bases lay in between. The CDR3 protein is CASSQVVYEQYF. The CDR3 nucleotides read TGTGCCAGCAGCCAAGTCGTTTACGAGCAGTACTTC.

The chain is built from TRBV7-2 and TRBJ1-1; TRBD1 matches 10 bases. Germline V gene data show CDR1 as SGHTA and CDR2 as FQGNSA. V lost 6 bases and J lost 4; bases outside the gene matches: 5. This CDR3 spans 14 amino acids. The CDR3 protein is CASRGTGAATEAFF. CDR3 DNA sequence: TGTGCCAGCAGGGGGACAGGGGCCGCCACTGAAGCTTTCTTT.

This clonotype was counted a few times. The V and J genes are TRBV10-3 and TRBJ1-2, with no clear D. Trimming removed 3 bases from V and 2 bases from J, with 10 bases in between. The CDR3 totals 14 residues. Germline V lookup: CDR1 ENHRY, CDR2 SYGVKD. CDR3 sequence reads: CAISDADGNYGYTF. DNA of the CDR3: TGTGCCATCAGTGACGCCGACGGAAACTATGGCTACACCTTC.